Listed below are T cell receptor beta chains from one sample, sequenced in a study of response to subunit inactivated influenza vaccine. Using its own MiXCR run on the RT-PCR reads, TCRdb lists one record per CDR3 protein. The sample holds 500,000 to 600,000 distinct CDR3 sequences, 16% seen once. The sequencing here drew on CD4+ T cells sorted from PBMCs, taken around 25 months after vaccination. These receptors came from a man between 50 and 75 years old who received an inactivated influenza vaccine. Both conserved end residues are part of each CDR3. The D gene is left open where the match is weak. Only part of the rows carry a size: once, few, many, or a class if the clone is expanded.

j_gene: TRBJ2-1; abundance: -; d_gene: -; v_gene: TRBV29-1; CDR3nt: TGCAGCGTAGCGGGCCGTTTGATAAATGAGCAGTTCTTC; CDR3aa: CSVAGRLINEQFF
j_gene: TRBJ2-1; abundance: -; d_gene: TRBD1; v_gene: TRBV25-1; CDR3nt: TGTGCCAGCAGTGAAGACAGGGGCCCTAACAATGAGCAGTTCTTC; CDR3aa: CASSEDRGPNNEQFF
j_gene: TRBJ1-6; abundance: few; d_gene: -; v_gene: TRBV4-2; CDR3nt: TGTGCCAGCAGCCAAGATCTACGAGGGGATGGTTCACCCCTCCACTTT; CDR3aa: CASSQDLRGDGSPLHF
j_gene: TRBJ2-1; abundance: many; d_gene: TRBD1; v_gene: TRBV10-3; CDR3nt: TGTGCCATCAGACAGGGGGCCAGTTTTAATGAGCAGTTCTTC; CDR3aa: CAIRQGASFNEQFF
j_gene: TRBJ1-5; abundance: -; d_gene: -; v_gene: TRBV12-3/TRBV12-4; CDR3nt: TGTGCCAGCAGTCGGCAGAATCAGCCCCAGCATTTT; CDR3aa: CASSRQNQPQHF
j_gene: TRBJ2-7; abundance: few; d_gene: -; v_gene: TRBV6-5; CDR3nt: TGTGCCAGCAGTTACCTTCAGGGGACCTACGAGCAGTACTTC; CDR3aa: CASSYLQGTYEQYF
j_gene: TRBJ2-7; abundance: -; d_gene: -; v_gene: TRBV29-1; CDR3nt: TGCAGCGCCTCGGGACATACCTCTAGGGAGCAGTACTTC; CDR3aa: CSASGHTSREQYF
j_gene: TRBJ1-2; abundance: -; d_gene: TRBD1; v_gene: TRBV6-2/TRBV6-3; CDR3nt: TGTGCCAGCAGTTATGGACAGGGATTCTATGGCTACACCTTC; CDR3aa: CASSYGQGFYGYTF
j_gene: TRBJ2-5; abundance: few; d_gene: -; v_gene: TRBV7-9; CDR3nt: TGTGCCTGCGTAGGGGTTAGAGAGACCCAGTACTTC; CDR3aa: CACVGVRETQYF
j_gene: TRBJ2-1; abundance: few; d_gene: -; v_gene: TRBV20-1; CDR3nt: TGCAGTGCTAGAGTTACAGGGAGATCCTACAATGAGCAGTTCTTC; CDR3aa: CSARVTGRSYNEQFF
j_gene: TRBJ2-5; abundance: -; d_gene: -; v_gene: TRBV20-1; CDR3nt: TGCAGTGCTATCCTAGGGGTTGAAGAGACCCAGTACTTC; CDR3aa: CSAILGVEETQYF
j_gene: TRBJ2-1; abundance: -; d_gene: TRBD1; v_gene: TRBV10-2; CDR3nt: TGCGCCAGCAGAAACAGGGGATCCTACAATGAGCAGTTCTTC; CDR3aa: CASRNRGSYNEQFF
j_gene: TRBJ2-3; abundance: few; d_gene: -; v_gene: TRBV20-1; CDR3nt: TGCAGTGCTAGAACACTAGTTAGCACAGATACGCAGTATTTT; CDR3aa: CSARTLVSTDTQYF
j_gene: TRBJ1-4; abundance: -; d_gene: -; v_gene: TRBV6-1; CDR3nt: TGTGCCAGCAGACGGAATGAAAAACTGTTTTTT; CDR3aa: CASRRNEKLFF
j_gene: TRBJ2-7; abundance: -; d_gene: TRBD2; v_gene: TRBV5-1; CDR3nt: TGCGCCAGCAAGCAGGGGACTAGTACCTACGAGCAGTACTTC; CDR3aa: CASKQGTSTYEQYF
j_gene: TRBJ2-5; abundance: -; d_gene: -; v_gene: TRBV4-2; CDR3nt: TGTGCCAGCAGCCAAGACCAGGGGCAAGAGACCCAGTACTTC; CDR3aa: CASSQDQGQETQYF
j_gene: TRBJ2-2; abundance: -; d_gene: TRBD2; v_gene: TRBV6-5; CDR3nt: TGTGCCAGCAGTTACTACGGGAGGGCAGCCGGGGAGCTGTTTTTT; CDR3aa: CASSYYGRAAGELFF
j_gene: TRBJ2-2; abundance: -; d_gene: -; v_gene: TRBV5-1; CDR3nt: TGCGCCAGCAGCCAGGACTTTGTCGGCGGGGAGCTGTTTTTT; CDR3aa: CASSQDFVGGELFF
j_gene: TRBJ1-1; abundance: few; d_gene: TRBD1; v_gene: TRBV6-5; CDR3nt: TGTGCCAGCAGTTACCGGACAGGGTCGGTGAACACTGAAGCTTTCTTT; CDR3aa: CASSYRTGSVNTEAFF
j_gene: TRBJ2-7; abundance: few; d_gene: -; v_gene: TRBV29-1; CDR3nt: TGCAGCGTTACAGGGACCGCCTACGAGCAGTACTTC; CDR3aa: CSVTGTAYEQYF
j_gene: TRBJ2-7; abundance: -; d_gene: -; v_gene: TRBV7-8; CDR3nt: TGTGCCAGCAGCTTAGTTCCAGGGGCCTACGAGCAGTACTTC; CDR3aa: CASSLVPGAYEQYF
j_gene: TRBJ1-1; abundance: few; d_gene: -; v_gene: TRBV5-1; CDR3nt: TGCGCCAGCAGTTACCGGGGAGATCTCAAAGCTTTCTTT; CDR3aa: CASSYRGDLKAFF
j_gene: TRBJ1-6; abundance: -; d_gene: -; v_gene: TRBV7-9; CDR3nt: TGTGCCAGCAGCCGCTCGATGCGGGGAAATTCACCCCTCCACTTT; CDR3aa: CASSRSMRGNSPLHF
j_gene: TRBJ2-7; abundance: -; d_gene: TRBD2; v_gene: TRBV20-1; CDR3nt: TGCAGTGCTAGAGATTTATTGGCAGGGACTAGTCTCTACGAGCAGTACTTC; CDR3aa: CSARDLLAGTSLYEQYF
j_gene: TRBJ2-5; abundance: few; d_gene: -; v_gene: TRBV11-3; CDR3nt: TGTGCCAGCAGCCCGCATGACTTACTAGCTGTCCAAGAGACCCAGTACTTC; CDR3aa: CASSPHDLLAVQETQYF
j_gene: TRBJ2-3; abundance: -; d_gene: -; v_gene: TRBV5-6; CDR3nt: TGTGCCAGCAGCCCAGTGCCGGGAAGCGAGCATACGCAGTATTTT; CDR3aa: CASSPVPGSEHTQYF
j_gene: TRBJ2-6; abundance: once; d_gene: -; v_gene: TRBV28; CDR3nt: TGTGCCAGCAGTCCATCGTCGGTGGGCTCTGGGGCCAACGTCCTGACTTTC; CDR3aa: CASSPSSVGSGANVLTF
j_gene: TRBJ2-7; abundance: few; d_gene: TRBD1; v_gene: TRBV5-1; CDR3nt: TGCGCCAGCAGCCACAGACAGGGGGCCCCAGGGGTTTTCTACGAGCAGTACTTC; CDR3aa: CASSHRQGAPGVFYEQYF
j_gene: TRBJ2-7; abundance: -; d_gene: -; v_gene: TRBV12-3/TRBV12-4; CDR3nt: TGTGCCAGCAGTTTAGATCAGGTGGCCGAGCAGTACTTC; CDR3aa: CASSLDQVAEQYF
j_gene: TRBJ2-5; abundance: -; d_gene: TRBD2; v_gene: TRBV7-9; CDR3nt: TGTGCCAGCAGCTCCCTAGCGGGGGGCCGGGAGACCCAGTACTTC; CDR3aa: CASSSLAGGRETQYF
j_gene: TRBJ1-3; abundance: -; d_gene: -; v_gene: TRBV20-1; CDR3nt: TGCAGTGCTAGGGACGGATTCTCTGGAAACACCATATATTTT; CDR3aa: CSARDGFSGNTIYF
j_gene: TRBJ2-7; abundance: many; d_gene: -; v_gene: TRBV29-1; CDR3nt: TGCAGCGTTGACCAGGGGACTTACGAGCAGTACTTC; CDR3aa: CSVDQGTYEQYF
j_gene: TRBJ1-1; abundance: -; d_gene: -; v_gene: TRBV5-1; CDR3nt: TGCGCCAGCAGCTTGGTCGGACAACCGAACACTGAAGCTTTCTTT; CDR3aa: CASSLVGQPNTEAFF
j_gene: TRBJ1-3; abundance: once; d_gene: -; v_gene: TRBV18; CDR3nt: TGTGCCAGCTCACCGAAGTACCCCTCTGGAAACACCATATATTTT; CDR3aa: CASSPKYPSGNTIYF
j_gene: TRBJ2-5; abundance: few; d_gene: TRBD1; v_gene: TRBV7-2; CDR3nt: TGTGCCAGCAGGCCCGACAGGGCGTACGAGACCCAGTACTTC; CDR3aa: CASRPDRAYETQYF
j_gene: TRBJ2-3; abundance: many; d_gene: -; v_gene: TRBV5-1; CDR3nt: TGCGCCAGCAGCTCGGACGGGACTAGCACAGATACGCAGTATTTT; CDR3aa: CASSSDGTSTDTQYF
j_gene: TRBJ2-1; abundance: many; d_gene: TRBD1; v_gene: TRBV14; CDR3nt: TGTGCCAGCAGCCAAGCAACAACAGGGGAGTTCTTC; CDR3aa: CASSQATTGEFF
j_gene: TRBJ1-6; abundance: many; d_gene: -; v_gene: TRBV28; CDR3nt: TGTGCCAGCCTCGCGGGGAGGACTTATAATTCACCCCTCCACTTT; CDR3aa: CASLAGRTYNSPLHF
j_gene: TRBJ2-3; abundance: -; d_gene: TRBD2; v_gene: TRBV7-2; CDR3nt: TGTGCCAGCAGCGGCAGCGGGGGGAGTTCATTCGCGCAGTATTTT; CDR3aa: CASSGSGGSSFAQYF
j_gene: TRBJ2-5; abundance: -; d_gene: TRBD2; v_gene: TRBV5-6; CDR3nt: TGTGCCACCAGCCTAAAAGCGGGAGGGCCTGAGACCCAGTACTTC; CDR3aa: CATSLKAGGPETQYF
j_gene: TRBJ2-1; abundance: -; d_gene: -; v_gene: TRBV6-1; CDR3nt: TGTGCCAGCAGTCCGAAGGCACAGGGCCATGAGCAGTTCTTC; CDR3aa: CASSPKAQGHEQFF
j_gene: TRBJ2-7; abundance: -; d_gene: TRBD1; v_gene: TRBV7-8; CDR3nt: TGTGCCAGCAGCTTAGCGTCCCAGGGGGTAGGGCAGTACTTC; CDR3aa: CASSLASQGVGQYF
j_gene: TRBJ2-1; abundance: -; d_gene: TRBD2; v_gene: TRBV20-1; CDR3nt: TGCTGTGCTAGCGGACTAGCGGGAGCGGGGTATAACAATGAGCAGTTCTTC; CDR3aa: CCASGLAGAGYNNEQFF
j_gene: TRBJ2-5; abundance: few; d_gene: TRBD2; v_gene: TRBV11-2; CDR3nt: TGTGCCAGCAGCTCCGGCCCCCAACTAGCGGGACAAGAGACCCAGTACTTC; CDR3aa: CASSSGPQLAGQETQYF
j_gene: TRBJ2-3; abundance: -; d_gene: -; v_gene: TRBV29-1; CDR3nt: TGCAGCGTTGAAGCCAACACAGATACGCAGTATTTT; CDR3aa: CSVEANTDTQYF
j_gene: TRBJ1-5; abundance: few; d_gene: TRBD1; v_gene: TRBV28; CDR3nt: TGTGCCAGCAGCCCGGGACAGAGGGGCCAGCCCCAGCATTTT; CDR3aa: CASSPGQRGQPQHF
j_gene: TRBJ2-2; abundance: -; d_gene: -; v_gene: TRBV20-1; CDR3nt: TGCAGTGCTAGGGCTTCGGGGGCGAACACCGGGGAGCTGTTTTTT; CDR3aa: CSARASGANTGELFF
j_gene: TRBJ2-1; abundance: few; d_gene: TRBD2; v_gene: TRBV27; CDR3nt: TGTGCCAGCAGTTTGAGGACTAGCGGGATTTCACACTCATACAATGAGCAGTTCTTC; CDR3aa: CASSLRTSGISHSYNEQFF
j_gene: TRBJ1-2; abundance: few; d_gene: TRBD1; v_gene: TRBV20-1; CDR3nt: TGCAGTGCTAGAGTTAACCCGGGACAGGGGAGTTCAGACTATGGCTACACCTTC; CDR3aa: CSARVNPGQGSSDYGYTF
j_gene: TRBJ2-3; abundance: many; d_gene: TRBD2; v_gene: TRBV9; CDR3nt: TGTGCCAGCAGCTTAACTAGCGGGAGATCAGATACGCAGTATTTT; CDR3aa: CASSLTSGRSDTQYF
j_gene: TRBJ2-6; abundance: -; d_gene: TRBD1; v_gene: TRBV4-3; CDR3nt: TGCGCCAGCAGCCAAGAAATCCCCGGGACAGCTAATTCTGGGGCCAACGTCCTGACTTTC; CDR3aa: CASSQEIPGTANSGANVLTF